The 13 T cell receptor beta chains listed next were all sequenced from one sample in a study of spatial heterogeneity in lung cancer. Time point denoted: sample taken at primary tumor resection. Tumor, nontumor lung or frozen PBMC supplied whole RNA that was sequenced unsorted. Each CDR3 protein gets one entry after TCRdb re-called the 5' RACE reads with MiXCR. The data contain some 39,000 distinct CDR3 sequences, roughly 7% of them singletons. The specimen comprised PBMCs, sampled at surgery. All receptors come from a female donor with early-stage non-small cell lung cancer.

This clonotype has only a few counts. The rearrangement links TRBV9 to TRBJ2-7; maybe TRBD2 (6 bases). Germline loops: CDR1 SGDLS, CDR2 YYNGEE. Trimming cost V 0 bases and J 2 bases, with 12 bases left between them. The CDR3 has 15 residues. In nucleotides, the CDR3 is TGTGCCAGCAGCGTAGCTACCGGGGGACCCTACGAGCAGTACTTC. Protein product: CASSVATGGPYEQYF. Full variable domain (missing parts from reference TRBV9 and TRBJ2-7): DSGVTQTPKHLITATGQRVTLRCSPRSGDLSVYWYQQSLDQGLQFLIQYYNGEERAKGNILERFSAQQFPDLHSELNLSSLELGDSALYFCASSVATGGPYEQYFGPGTRLTVT.

In its sample, this clonotype was seen a few times. The V and J genes are TRBV7-2 and TRBJ1-2; D gene ambiguous. Germline CDR1 SGHTA, CDR2 FQGNSA. This CDR3 has 14 residues. V lost 5 bases, J lost 1 base, and 11 bases lay in between. The CDR3 DNA reads TGTGCCAGCAGCAGAGGGCCGATTAACTATGGCTACACCTTC. This gives the protein CASSRGPINYGYTF.

This clonotype was seen ten or more times. The V and J genes are TRBV29-1 and TRBJ1-3; D possibly corresponds to TRBD1 (6 bases). Germline loops: CDR1 SQVTM, CDR2 ANQGSEA. V dropped 4 bases and J dropped 3 bases, with 10 bases sitting between them. The CDR3 extends over 13 amino acids. The CDR3: CSVARDIGNTIYF. The CDR3 DNA reads TGCAGCGTTGCCCGGGACATTGGAAACACCATATATTTT.

This clonotype came up many times. CDR3 sequence (DNA): TGTGCCAGCAGCTTATACCGCCTCGGGTCAGATACGCAGTATTTT. Translated: CASSLYRLGSDTQYF. The chain carries TRBV7-2 and TRBJ2-3; D ambiguous. CDR3 length equals 15 residues. CDR1 is SGHTA and CDR2 is FQGNSA in the germline V gene. The V and J ends lost 2 bases and 4 bases respectively, with 13 bases between them.

The chain uses TRBV28 and TRBJ2-7; D not certain. Germline CDR1 is MDHEN and CDR2 is SYDVKM. V was cut by 4 bases and J by 2 bases, with 15 bases left in between. The CDR3 is made up of 15 amino acids. Written as DNA, the CDR3 is TGTGCCAGCAGTTCGCCGCTACCAGCCCCCTACGAGCAGTACTTC. This encodes CASSSPLPAPYEQYF.

This clonotype was recorded many times. The genes are TRBV7-2 and TRBJ2-3; 9 nucleotides match TRBD1. The CDR3 consists of 15 residues. The J segment lost 4 bases and the V segment lost 5 bases, leaving 7 bases of the junction unmatched. Germline loops: CDR1 SGHTA, CDR2 FQGNSA. The CDR3 DNA reads as TGTGCCAGCAGCCCGACGGACAGGGGTCCAGATACGCAGTATTTT. It codes for CASSPTDRGPDTQYF.

This clonotype was recorded a few times. The rearrangement links TRBV11-2 to TRBJ1-2, with D maybe TRBD1 (6 bases). The CDR3 is 13 amino acids. Trimming removed 3 bases at V and 3 bases at J, with 8 bases between. CDR1 SGHAT and CDR2 FQNNGV come from the germline V gene. The CDR3 DNA follows: TGTGCCAGCAGCTTCAACAGGGACTATGGCTACACCTTC. Translating gives CASSFNRDYGYTF.

The sample holds many counts of this clonotype. The CDR3 reads CASSQDAGQVNGREKLFF. For the CDR3, the DNA is TGCGCCAGCAGCCAAGATGCAGGGCAGGTCAACGGTCGGGAAAAACTGTTTTTT. This chain uses TRBV4-1 with TRBJ1-4; the D gene is possibly TRBD1 (5 bases). Between the trimmed V and J ends, which lost 0 bases and 8 bases, there was a span of 22 bases. The CDR3 covers 18 residues. Looked up from germline, CDR1 is MGHRA and CDR2 is YSYEKL.

DNA of the CDR3: TGCAGTGCTAGGTTGGGGCCCCGGGGGGCCGGCACCGGGGAGCTGTTTTTT. This gives the protein CSARLGPRGAGTGELFF. The chain combines TRBV20-1 with TRBJ2-2; a weak D match, TRBD2 (7 bases). Germline V CDR1 and CDR2: DFQATT, SNEGSKA (reference sequence). The CDR3 is made up of 17 amino acids. V lost 3 bases and J 4 bases, leaving 21 bases between the germline ends.

The rearrangement links TRBV28 to TRBJ2-7, with no clear D. The ends were cut back, 4 bases at V and 9 bases at J, with 19 bases in the middle. The CDR3 has 14 residues. Germline-derived CDR1 and CDR2 are MDHEN and SYDVKM. The CDR3 DNA sequence: TGTGCCAGCAGTTCGAGACGTTCAGTTCCGGTGCAGTACTTC. Translated: CASSSRRSVPVQYF.

This clonotype came up a few times. The chain joins TRBV3-1 to TRBJ2-3, with TRBD2 matching over 8 bases. V dropped 4 bases and J dropped 11; count of bases not matched to a gene: 17. This CDR3 region has 16 residues. Germline assignment: CDR1 LGHDT and CDR2 YNNKEL (reference sequence). The CDR3 sequence is CASSPLSGGGDWKQYF. CDR3 bases: TGTGCCAGCAGCCCCCTCAGCGGGGGAGGGGATTGGAAGCAGTATTTT.

This clonotype was picked up many times. The rearrangement links TRBV29-1 to TRBJ2-7; a possible D gene is TRBD2 (7 bases). The CDR3 consists of 12 residues. Germline V gene sequence: CDR1 SQVTM, CDR2 ANQGSEA. V lost 3 bases and J 5 bases, leaving 11 bases between the germline ends. CDR3 amino acids: CSVEGRGDEQYF. The CDR3 DNA reads as TGCAGCGTTGAGGGGAGGGGGGACGAGCAGTACTTC.

The gene calls are TRBV6-7 and TRBJ2-7, with D possibly being TRBD2 (5 bases). TRBV6-7 is an open reading frame, and its role is uncertain. The CDR3 has 15 amino acids. Trimming pared 6 bases from V and 7 bases from J, leaving 22 bases between. CDR3 coding DNA: TGTGCCAGCAGGATTGGACTGTTGCCGGAGGAGGAGCAGTACTTC. As protein: CASRIGLLPEEEQYF.